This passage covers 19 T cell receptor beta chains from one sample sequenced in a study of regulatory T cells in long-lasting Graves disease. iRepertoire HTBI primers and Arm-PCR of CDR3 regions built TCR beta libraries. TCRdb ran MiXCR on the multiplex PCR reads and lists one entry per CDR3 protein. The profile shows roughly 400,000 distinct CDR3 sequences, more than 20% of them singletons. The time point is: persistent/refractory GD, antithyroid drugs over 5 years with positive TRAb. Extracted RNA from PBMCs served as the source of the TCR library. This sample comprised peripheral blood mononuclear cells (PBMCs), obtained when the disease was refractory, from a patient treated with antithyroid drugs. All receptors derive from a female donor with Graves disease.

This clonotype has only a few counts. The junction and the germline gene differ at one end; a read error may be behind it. The CDR3 loop reads CSAGDRAGGTYEQYF. DNA of the CDR3: TGCAGTGCTGGAGATCGGGCAGGGGGTACCTACGAGCAGTACTTC. The chain is built from TRBV20-1 and TRBJ2-7; 7 positions agree with TRBD1. This CDR3 contains 15 residues. Germline V gene sequence: CDR1 DFQATT, CDR2 SNEGSKA (reference sequence).

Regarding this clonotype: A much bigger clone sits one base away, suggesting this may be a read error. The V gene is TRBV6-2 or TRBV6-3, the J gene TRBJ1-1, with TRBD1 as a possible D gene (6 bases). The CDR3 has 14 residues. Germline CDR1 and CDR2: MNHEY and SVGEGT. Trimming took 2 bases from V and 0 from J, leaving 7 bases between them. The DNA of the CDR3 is TGTGCCAGCAGTTACCAGGGGATGAACACTGAAGCTTTCTTT. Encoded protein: CASSYQGMNTEAFF.

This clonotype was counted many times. The CDR3 here is CASSFVLPGAGELFF. CDR3 bases: TGTGCCAGCAGTTTTGTACTACCCGGCGCCGGGGAGCTGTTTTTT. V is TRBV28 and J is TRBJ2-2; no clear D. Germline lookup yields CDR1 MDHEN and CDR2 SYDVKM. This CDR3 has 15 residues. V lost 3 bases and J 6 bases, leaving 14 bases between the germline ends.

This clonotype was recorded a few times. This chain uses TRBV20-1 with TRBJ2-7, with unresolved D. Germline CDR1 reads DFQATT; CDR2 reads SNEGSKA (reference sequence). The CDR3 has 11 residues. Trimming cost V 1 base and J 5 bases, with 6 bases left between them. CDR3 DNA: TGCAGTGCTAGAGGACGGGACGAGCAGTACTTC. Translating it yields CSARGRDEQYF.

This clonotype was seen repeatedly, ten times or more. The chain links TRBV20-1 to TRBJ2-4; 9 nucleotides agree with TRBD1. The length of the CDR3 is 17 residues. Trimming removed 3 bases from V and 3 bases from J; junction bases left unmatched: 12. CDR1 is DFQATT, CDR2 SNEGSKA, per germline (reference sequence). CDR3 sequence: CSARTGTGLLLKNIQYF. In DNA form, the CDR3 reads TGCAGTGCTAGGACAGGGACAGGGCTCCTTCTCAAAAACATTCAGTACTTC.

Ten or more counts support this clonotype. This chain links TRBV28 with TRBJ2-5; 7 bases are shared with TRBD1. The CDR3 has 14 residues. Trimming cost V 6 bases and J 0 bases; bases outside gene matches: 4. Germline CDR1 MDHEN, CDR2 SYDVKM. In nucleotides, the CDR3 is TGTGCCAGCAGGCTCAGGGGGTACCAAGAGACCCAGTACTTC. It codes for CASRLRGYQETQYF.

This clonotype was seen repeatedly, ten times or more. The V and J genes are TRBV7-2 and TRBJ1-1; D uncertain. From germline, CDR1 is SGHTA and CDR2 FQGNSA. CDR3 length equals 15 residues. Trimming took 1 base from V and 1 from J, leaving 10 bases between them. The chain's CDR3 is CASSLVSGPNTEAFF. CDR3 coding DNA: TGTGCCAGCAGCTTAGTTTCAGGACCGAACACTGAAGCTTTCTTT. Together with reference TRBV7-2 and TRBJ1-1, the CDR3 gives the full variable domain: GAGVSQSPSNKVTEKGKDVELRCDPISGHTALYWYRQSLGQGLEFLIYFQGNSAPDKSGLPSDRFSAERTGGSVSTLTIQRTQQEDSAVYLCASSLVSGPNTEAFFGQGTRLTVV.

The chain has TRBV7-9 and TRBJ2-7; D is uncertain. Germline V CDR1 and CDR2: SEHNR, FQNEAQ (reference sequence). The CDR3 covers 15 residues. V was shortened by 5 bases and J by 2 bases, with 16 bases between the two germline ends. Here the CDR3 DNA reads TGTGCCAGCAGCCCCGACCTTGGGGTAGCCTACGAGCAGTACTTC. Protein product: CASSPDLGVAYEQYF.

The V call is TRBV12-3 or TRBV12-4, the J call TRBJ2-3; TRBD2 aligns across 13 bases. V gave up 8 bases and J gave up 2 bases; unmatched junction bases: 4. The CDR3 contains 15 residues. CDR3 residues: CASGGLAGVTDTQYF. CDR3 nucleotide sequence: TGTGCCAGCGGCGGACTAGCGGGAGTCACAGATACGCAGTATTTT.

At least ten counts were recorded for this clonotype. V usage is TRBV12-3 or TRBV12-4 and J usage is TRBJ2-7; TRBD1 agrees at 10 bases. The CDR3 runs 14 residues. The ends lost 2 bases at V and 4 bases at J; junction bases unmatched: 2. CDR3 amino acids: CASSLWDRGYEQYF. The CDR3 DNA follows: TGTGCCAGCAGTTTATGGGACAGGGGATACGAGCAGTACTTC.

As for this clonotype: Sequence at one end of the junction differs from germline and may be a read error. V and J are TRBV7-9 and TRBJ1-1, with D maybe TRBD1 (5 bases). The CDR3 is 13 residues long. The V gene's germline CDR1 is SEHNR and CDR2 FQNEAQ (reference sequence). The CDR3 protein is CASSLKGNTETFF. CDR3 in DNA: TGTGCCAGCAGCCTAAAGGGGAACACTGAAACTTTCTTT.

CDR3 coding DNA: TGTGCCATCAGTTTTTCTAGCGGCTCCTACGAGCAGTACTTC. Translation: CAISFSSGSYEQYF. The V and J genes are TRBV10-3 and TRBJ2-7, with 7 bases fitting TRBD2. The CDR3 loop spans 14 amino acids. With 5 bases clipped from V and 0 bases from J, the junction kept 4 bases outside the gene matches. CDR1 and CDR2 from the germline V gene are ENHRY and SYGVKD.

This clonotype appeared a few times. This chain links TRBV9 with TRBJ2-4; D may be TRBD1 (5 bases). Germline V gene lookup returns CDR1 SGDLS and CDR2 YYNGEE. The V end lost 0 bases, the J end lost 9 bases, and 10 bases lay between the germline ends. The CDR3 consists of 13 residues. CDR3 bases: TGTGCCAGCAGCGTAGGGGGCTCCGGCATTCAGTACTTC. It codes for CASSVGGSGIQYF.

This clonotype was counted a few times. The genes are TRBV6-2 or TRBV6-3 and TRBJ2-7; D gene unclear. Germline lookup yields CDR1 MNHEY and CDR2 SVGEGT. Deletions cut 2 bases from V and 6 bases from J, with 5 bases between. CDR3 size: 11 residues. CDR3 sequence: CASSYAAEQYF. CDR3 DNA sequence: TGTGCCAGCAGTTACGCCGCCGAGCAGTACTTC.

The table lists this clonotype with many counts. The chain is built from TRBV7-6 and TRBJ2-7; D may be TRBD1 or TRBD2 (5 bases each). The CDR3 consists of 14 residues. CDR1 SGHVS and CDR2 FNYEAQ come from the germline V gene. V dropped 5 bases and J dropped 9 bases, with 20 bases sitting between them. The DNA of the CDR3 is TGTGCCAGCAGCCCCCAGGGACGGCTCGAGGTGCAGTACTTC. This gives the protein CASSPQGRLEVQYF.

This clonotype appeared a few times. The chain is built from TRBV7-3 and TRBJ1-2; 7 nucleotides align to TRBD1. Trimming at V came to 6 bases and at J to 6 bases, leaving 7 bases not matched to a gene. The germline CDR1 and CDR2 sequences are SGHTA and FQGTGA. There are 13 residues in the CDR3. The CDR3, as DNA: TGTGCCAGCAGAGGGACAGTCGGTGATGGCTACACCTTC. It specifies CASRGTVGDGYTF.

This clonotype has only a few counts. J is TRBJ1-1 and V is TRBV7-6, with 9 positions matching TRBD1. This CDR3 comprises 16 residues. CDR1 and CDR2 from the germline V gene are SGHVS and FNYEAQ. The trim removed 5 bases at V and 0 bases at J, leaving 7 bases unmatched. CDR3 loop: CASSIRDRAMNTEAFF. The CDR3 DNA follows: TGTGCCAGCAGCATCCGGGACAGGGCCATGAACACTGAAGCTTTCTTT.

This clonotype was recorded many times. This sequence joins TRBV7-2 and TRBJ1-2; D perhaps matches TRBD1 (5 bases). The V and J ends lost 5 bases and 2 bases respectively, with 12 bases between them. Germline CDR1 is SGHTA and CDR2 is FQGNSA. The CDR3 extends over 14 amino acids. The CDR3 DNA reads TGTGCCAGCAGCCAGGCCCAGGGAAACTATGGCTACACCTTC. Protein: CASSQAQGNYGYTF.

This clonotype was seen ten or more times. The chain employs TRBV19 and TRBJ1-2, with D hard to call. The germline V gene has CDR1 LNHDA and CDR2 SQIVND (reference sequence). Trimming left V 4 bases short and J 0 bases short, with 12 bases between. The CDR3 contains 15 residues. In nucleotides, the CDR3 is TGTGCCAGTAGTACCCAGGAGGGTACTAACTATGGCTACACCTTC. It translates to CASSTQEGTNYGYTF.